The 5 T cell receptor beta chains below all came from one sample that was sequenced in a study of T cells in Graves' hyperthyroidism and ophthalmopathy. There were TCR beta CDR3 regions amplified from RNA transcripts. The TCR CDR3 was amplified in a first-round RT-PCR using the HTBI primer set. In TCRdb, the multiplex PCR reads were re-called with MiXCR into one record per CDR3 protein. In the table there are roughly 280,000 distinct CDR3 sequences, about 15% of which are singletons. Sequenced sample: blood. The origin of the receptors is a woman aged 60 to 75 with Graves' ophthalmopathy.

In this sample, this clonotype turned up a few times. The chain has TRBV5-5 and TRBJ2-1, with D uncertain. The V and J ends lost 4 bases and 4 bases respectively, with 12 bases between them. This CDR3 is built from 14 residues. CDR1 is SGHKS and CDR2 is YYEKEE in the germline V gene (reference sequence). CDR3: CASSVDAEYNEQFF. The DNA for the CDR3 is TGTGCCAGCAGCGTAGACGCGGAGTACAATGAGCAGTTCTTC.

This clonotype was seen only a few times. The gene calls are TRBV3-1 and TRBJ2-6; 8 bases map to TRBD1. This CDR3 is 19 amino acids long. The junction had 13 bases not matched to a gene; V was cut back by 6 bases and J by 0 bases. CDR1 and CDR2 from the germline V gene are LGHDT and YNNKEL (reference sequence). The CDR3 sequence is CASSPTSRTGSSGANVLTF. DNA of the CDR3: TGTGCCAGCAGTCCTACCTCCAGGACAGGGAGCTCTGGGGCCAACGTCCTGACTTTC.

The chain joins TRBV9 to TRBJ2-3; no firm D call. Germline CDR1 and CDR2: SGDLS and YYNGEE. V lost 6 bases and J lost 0, with 14 bases in between. This CDR3 region has 15 residues. In nucleotides, the CDR3 is TGTGCCAGCACTCTTCATATGAGCAGCACAGATACGCAGTATTTT. Protein: CASTLHMSSTDTQYF.

This clonotype has a handful of counts. The chain joins TRBV9 to TRBJ2-7; D may be TRBD2 (5 bases). Germline V gene data show CDR1 as SGDLS and CDR2 as YYNGEE. V dropped 1 base and J dropped 1 base, with 12 bases sitting between them. The CDR3 consists of 15 residues. DNA of the CDR3: TGTGCCAGCAGCGTAACCGGGGTTTCGTCCTACGAGCAGTACTTC. Protein sequence: CASSVTGVSSYEQYF.

J is TRBJ2-1 and V is TRBV6-2 or TRBV6-3; D may be TRBD2 (7 bases). The germline V gene encodes CDR1 MNHEY and CDR2 SVGEGT. Trimming took off 2 bases at V and 3 bases at J, with 20 bases between the two ends. CDR3 length: 18 amino acids. This CDR3 is CASSYDRYRGGSYNEQFF. In DNA, the CDR3 is TGTGCCAGCAGTTACGACCGTTATAGGGGGGGTAGCTACAATGAGCAGTTCTTC.